A single TCR beta chain is shown here with its context. What it binds is not known. Each sample's TCRB immunosequencing used around 0.5 micrograms of biopsy DNA. Profiling relied on immunoSEQ multiplex PCR, and the TCRdb table lists in-frame clones only, not all of them. The data contain thousands of clones, less than 85% of them seen just once; the ten biggest clones take up roughly an eighth. The sample comes from a study of T cell repertoires in ileal Crohn's disease. Across the study: Approximately 35% were active smokers at surgery; median disease duration was nearly eight years. Operated complications were stricturing disease (approximately 61%) and penetrating disease (39%). General study findings and limits: All patients with clonality above 26.8% had endoscopic recurrence.

V was pared by 0 bases and J by 6 bases, with 8 bases of the junction left unmatched. The CDR3 length is 16 residues. Germline values: CDR1 SGHRS, CDR2 YFSETQ. Material for sequencing was ileal tissue. This clonotype was sampled from an adult with Crohn's disease. The chain joins TRBV5-1 to TRBJ2-5, with TRBD2 matching 10 bases. CDR3 region: CASSLELAGSVKTQYF. The DNA for the CDR3 is TGCGCCAGCAGCTTGGAACTAGCGGGATCCGTGAAGACCCAGTACTTC.